Listed below are T cell receptor beta chains from one sample, sequenced in a study of cytomegalovirus exposure and HLA in healthy donors. Produced via immunoSEQ multiplex PCR; TCRdb's table is partial and in-frame only. The sample comprises about 140,000 clones, approximately 90% of which are singletons, and 4.5% rests with the top ten. Sequenced material: PBMCs. The source of these receptors is a man aged 18-30 years in good health and CMV-seropositive. Both conserved end residues are part of each CDR3. The D gene is left open where the match is weak. The size entry is marked missing in some rows and otherwise reads once, few, many or a size class.

TRBJ2-5	TRBV6-5	few	NA	CASSPRVVQETQYF	TGTGCCAGCAGCCCGAGGGTTGTCCAAGAGACCCAGTACTTC
TRBJ1-6	TRBV6-1	NA	NA	CASSLQGPNSPLHF	TGTGCCAGCAGTCTACAGGGTCCTAATTCACCCCTCCACTTT
TRBJ2-7	TRBV28	NA	TRBD1	CASSSPGQGIHEQYF	TGTGCCAGCAGTTCCCCGGGACAGGGTATCCACGAGCAGTACTTC
TRBJ1-6	TRBV4-1	NA	TRBD1	CASSQGTGDSPLHF	TGCGCCAGCAGCCAAGGGACAGGGGATTCACCCCTCCACTTT
TRBJ1-6	TRBV25-1	few	NA	CASSDRVLDSPLHF	TGTGCCAGCAGTGATCGGGTTCTGGATTCACCCCTCCACTTT
TRBJ2-1	TRBV6-6	NA	NA	CATTMGRNNEQFF	TGTGCCACCACTATGGGTCGGAACAATGAGCAGTTCTTC
TRBJ2-3	TRBV4-1	NA	NA	CASSPYPRQGSTDTQYF	TGCGCCAGCAGCCCTTACCCAAGGCAGGGGAGCACAGATACGCAGTATTTT
TRBJ1-1	TRBV15	large	NA	CATEEGSDTEAFF	TGTGCCACCGAGGAGGGCTCTGACACTGAAGCTTTCTTT
TRBJ2-7	TRBV5-1	NA	TRBD1	CASSSGTGNSEQYF	TGCGCCAGCAGCTCCGGGACAGGGAACTCCGAGCAGTACTTC
TRBJ2-2	TRBV6-1	once	TRBD2	CASRTSGGAGELFF	TGTGCCAGCCGGACTAGCGGAGGGGCCGGGGAGCTGTTTTTT
TRBJ2-7	TRBV30	once	NA	CAWRTELYEQYF	TGTGCCTGGAGGACAGAGCTGTACGAGCAGTACTTC